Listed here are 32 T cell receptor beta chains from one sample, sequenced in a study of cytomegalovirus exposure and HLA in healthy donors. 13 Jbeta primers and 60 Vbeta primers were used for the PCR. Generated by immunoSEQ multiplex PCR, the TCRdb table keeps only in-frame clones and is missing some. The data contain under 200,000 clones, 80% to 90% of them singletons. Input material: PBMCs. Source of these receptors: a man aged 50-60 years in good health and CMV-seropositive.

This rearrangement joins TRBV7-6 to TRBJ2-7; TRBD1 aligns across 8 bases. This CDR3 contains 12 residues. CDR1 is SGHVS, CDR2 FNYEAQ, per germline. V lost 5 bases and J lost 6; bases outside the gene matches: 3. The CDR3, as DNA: TGTGCCAGCAGCGAAGACAGGGGCGAGCAGTACTTC. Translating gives CASSEDRGEQYF.

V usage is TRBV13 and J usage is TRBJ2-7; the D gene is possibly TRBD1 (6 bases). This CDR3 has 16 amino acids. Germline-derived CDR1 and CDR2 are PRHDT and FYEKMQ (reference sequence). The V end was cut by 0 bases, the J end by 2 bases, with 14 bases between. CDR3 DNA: TGTGCCAGCAGCTTAGGCCTGGGGGACACCACCTACGAGCAGTACTTC. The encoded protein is CASSLGLGDTTYEQYF.

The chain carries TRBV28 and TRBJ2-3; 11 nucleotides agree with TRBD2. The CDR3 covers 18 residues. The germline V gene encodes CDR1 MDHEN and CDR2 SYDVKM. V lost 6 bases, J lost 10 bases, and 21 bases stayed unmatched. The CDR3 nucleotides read TGTGCCAGCAGCGCCCTTGGACAGTCGGGACTAGCGGCTAGGGCGCAGTATTTT. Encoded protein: CASSALGQSGLAARAQYF.

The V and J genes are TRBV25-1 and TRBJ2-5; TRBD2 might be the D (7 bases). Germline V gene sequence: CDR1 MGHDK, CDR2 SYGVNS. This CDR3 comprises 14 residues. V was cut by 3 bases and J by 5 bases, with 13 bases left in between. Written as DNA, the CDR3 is TGTGCCAGCAGTGACCGGGGGGCTGGCGAGACCCAGTACTTC. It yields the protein CASSDRGAGETQYF. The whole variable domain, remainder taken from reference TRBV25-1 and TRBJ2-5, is EADIYQTPRYLVIGTGKKITLECSQTMGHDKMYWYQQDPGMELHLIHYSYGVNSTEKGDLSSESTVSRIRTEHFPLTLESARPSHTSQYLCASSDRGAGETQYFGPGTRLLVL.

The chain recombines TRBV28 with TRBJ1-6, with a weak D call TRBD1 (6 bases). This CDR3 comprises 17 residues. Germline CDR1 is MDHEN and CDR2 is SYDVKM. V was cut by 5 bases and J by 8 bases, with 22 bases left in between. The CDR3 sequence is CASSPPGQLAAYSPLHF. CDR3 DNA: TGTGCCAGCAGTCCACCCGGACAGTTGGCCGCCTATTCACCCCTCCACTTT.

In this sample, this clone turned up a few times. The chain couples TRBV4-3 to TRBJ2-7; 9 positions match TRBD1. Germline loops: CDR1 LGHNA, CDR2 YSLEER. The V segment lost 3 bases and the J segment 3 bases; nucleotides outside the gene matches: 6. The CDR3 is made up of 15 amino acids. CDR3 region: CASSQAGTGYYEQYF. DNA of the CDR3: TGCGCCAGCAGCCAGGCCGGGACAGGGTACTACGAGCAGTACTTC.

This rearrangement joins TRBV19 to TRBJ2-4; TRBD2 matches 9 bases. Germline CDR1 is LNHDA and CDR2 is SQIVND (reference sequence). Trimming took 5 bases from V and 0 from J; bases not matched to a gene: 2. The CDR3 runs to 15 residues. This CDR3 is CASSLAGVAKNIQYF. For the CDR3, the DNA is TGTGCCAGTAGTTTAGCGGGGGTAGCCAAAAACATTCAGTACTTC.

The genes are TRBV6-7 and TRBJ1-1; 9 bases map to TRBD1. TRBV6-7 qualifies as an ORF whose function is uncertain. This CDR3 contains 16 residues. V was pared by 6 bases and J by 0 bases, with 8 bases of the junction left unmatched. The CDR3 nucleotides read TGTGCCAGCAGCCTCCGGGACAGGGCAATGAACACTGAAGCTTTCTTT. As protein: CASSLRDRAMNTEAFF.

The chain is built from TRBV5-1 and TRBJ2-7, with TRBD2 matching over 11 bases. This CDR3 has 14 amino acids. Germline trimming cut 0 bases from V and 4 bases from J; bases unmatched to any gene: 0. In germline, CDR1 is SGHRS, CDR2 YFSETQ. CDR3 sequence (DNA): TGCGCCAGCAGCTTGGCTAGCGGGAGGTACGAGCAGTACTTC. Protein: CASSLASGRYEQYF.

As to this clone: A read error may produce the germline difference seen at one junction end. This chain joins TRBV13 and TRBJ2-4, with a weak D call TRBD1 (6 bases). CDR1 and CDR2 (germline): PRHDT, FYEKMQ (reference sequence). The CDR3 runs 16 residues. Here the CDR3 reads CASSGRDTRTKNSQYF. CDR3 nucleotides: TGTGCCAGCAGCGGAAGGGACACGAGGACAAAAAACAGTCAGTACTTC.

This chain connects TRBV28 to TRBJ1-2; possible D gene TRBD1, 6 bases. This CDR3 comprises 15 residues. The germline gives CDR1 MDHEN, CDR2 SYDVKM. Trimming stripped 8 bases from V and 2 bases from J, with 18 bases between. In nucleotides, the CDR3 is TGTGCCAGCCGAAGGGGAACAGGGTCAAACTATGGCTACACCTTC. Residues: CASRRGTGSNYGYTF.

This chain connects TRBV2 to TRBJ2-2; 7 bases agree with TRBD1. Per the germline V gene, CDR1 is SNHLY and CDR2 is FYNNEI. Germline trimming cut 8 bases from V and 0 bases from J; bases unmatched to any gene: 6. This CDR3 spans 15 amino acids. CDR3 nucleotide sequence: TGTGCCAGCCAACCGGGACAGTCGAACACCGGGGAGCTGTTTTTT. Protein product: CASQPGQSNTGELFF.

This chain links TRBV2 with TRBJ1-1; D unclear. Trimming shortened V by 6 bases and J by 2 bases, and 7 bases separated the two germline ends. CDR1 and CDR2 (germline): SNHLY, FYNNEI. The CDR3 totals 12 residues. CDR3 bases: TGTGCCAGCAGATCAGGTAACACTGAAGCTTTCTTT. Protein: CASRSGNTEAFF.

CDR3 amino acids: CASSLTGEGETQYF. The CDR3 region has the DNA TGCGCCAGCAGCTTGACGGGAGAGGGAGAGACCCAGTACTTC. The chain couples TRBV5-1 to TRBJ2-5; tentative D call: TRBD2 (6 bases). This CDR3 is 14 amino acids long. Germline CDR1 and CDR2: SGHRS and YFSETQ. Deletions cut 1 base from V and 4 bases from J, with 11 bases between.

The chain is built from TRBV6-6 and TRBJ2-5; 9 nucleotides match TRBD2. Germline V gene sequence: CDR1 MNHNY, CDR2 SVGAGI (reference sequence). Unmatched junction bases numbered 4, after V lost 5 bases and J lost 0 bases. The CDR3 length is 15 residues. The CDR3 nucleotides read TGTGCCAGCAGTCATAGCGGGGGCCACCAAGAGACCCAGTACTTC. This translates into CASSHSGGHQETQYF.

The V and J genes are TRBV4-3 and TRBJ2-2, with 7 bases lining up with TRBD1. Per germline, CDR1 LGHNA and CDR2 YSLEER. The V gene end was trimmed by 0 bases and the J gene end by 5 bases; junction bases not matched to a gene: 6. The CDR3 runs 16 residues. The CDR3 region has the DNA TGCGCCAGCAGCCAAGAGAAGGACAGGTGGACCGGGGAGCTGTTTTTT. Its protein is CASSQEKDRWTGELFF.

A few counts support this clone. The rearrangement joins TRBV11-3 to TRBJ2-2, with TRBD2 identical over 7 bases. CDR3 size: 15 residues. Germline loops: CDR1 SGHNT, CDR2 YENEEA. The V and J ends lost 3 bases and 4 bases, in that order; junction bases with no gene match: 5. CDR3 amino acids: CASSFAGAGTGELFF. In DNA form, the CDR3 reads TGTGCCAGCAGCTTCGCGGGAGCGGGCACCGGGGAGCTGTTTTTT.

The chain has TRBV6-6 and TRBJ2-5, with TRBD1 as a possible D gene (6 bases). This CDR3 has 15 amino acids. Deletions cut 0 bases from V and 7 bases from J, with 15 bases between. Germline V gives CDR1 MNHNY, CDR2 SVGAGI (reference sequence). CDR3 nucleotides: TGTGCCAGCAGTTACTCTTCGGACAGTTCGGGGACCCAGTACTTC. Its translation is CASSYSSDSSGTQYF.

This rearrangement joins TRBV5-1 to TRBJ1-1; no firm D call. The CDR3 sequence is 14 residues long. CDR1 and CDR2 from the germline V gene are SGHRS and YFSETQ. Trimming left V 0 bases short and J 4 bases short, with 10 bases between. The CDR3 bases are TGCGCCAGCAGCTTGGAGGCGGGATTCACTGAAGCTTTCTTT. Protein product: CASSLEAGFTEAFF.

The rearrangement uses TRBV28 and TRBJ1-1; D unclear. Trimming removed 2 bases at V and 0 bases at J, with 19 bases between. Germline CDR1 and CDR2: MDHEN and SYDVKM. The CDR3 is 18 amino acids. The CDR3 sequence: CASSLGPRYSYLNTEAFF. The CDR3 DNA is TGTGCCAGCAGTTTAGGGCCCAGATATTCCTATTTGAACACTGAAGCTTTCTTT.

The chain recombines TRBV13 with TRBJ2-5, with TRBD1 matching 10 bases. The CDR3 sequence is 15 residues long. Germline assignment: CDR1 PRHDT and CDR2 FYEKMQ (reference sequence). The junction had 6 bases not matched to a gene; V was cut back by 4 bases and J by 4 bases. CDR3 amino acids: CASSYSRQGAETQYF. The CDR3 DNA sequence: TGTGCCAGCAGCTACTCAAGACAGGGGGCAGAGACCCAGTACTTC.

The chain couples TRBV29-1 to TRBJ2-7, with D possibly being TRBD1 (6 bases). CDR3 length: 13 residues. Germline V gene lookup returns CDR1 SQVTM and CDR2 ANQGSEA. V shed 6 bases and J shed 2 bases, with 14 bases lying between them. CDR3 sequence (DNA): TGCAGCGTGGTTGGGGACACGACCTACGAGCAGTACTTC. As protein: CSVVGDTTYEQYF.

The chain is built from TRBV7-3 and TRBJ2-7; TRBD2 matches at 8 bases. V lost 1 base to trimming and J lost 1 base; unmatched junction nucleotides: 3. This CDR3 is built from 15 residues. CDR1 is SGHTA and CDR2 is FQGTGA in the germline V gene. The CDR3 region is CASSLRAGDSYEQYF. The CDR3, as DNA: TGTGCCAGCAGCTTAAGAGCGGGGGATTCCTACGAGCAGTACTTC.

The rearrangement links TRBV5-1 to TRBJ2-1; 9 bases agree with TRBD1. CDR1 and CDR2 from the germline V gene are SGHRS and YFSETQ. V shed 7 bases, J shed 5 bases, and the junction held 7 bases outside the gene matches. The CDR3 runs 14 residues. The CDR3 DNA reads TGCGCCAGCTTGCCGGGACAGGGACACAATGAGCAGTTCTTC. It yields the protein CASLPGQGHNEQFF.

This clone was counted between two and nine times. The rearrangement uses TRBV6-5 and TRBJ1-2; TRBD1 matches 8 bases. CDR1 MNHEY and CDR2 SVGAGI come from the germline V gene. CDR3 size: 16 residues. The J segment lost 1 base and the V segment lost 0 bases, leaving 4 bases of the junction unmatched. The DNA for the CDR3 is TGTGCCAGCAGTTACTCTGGGACAGGAGGTAACTATGGCTACACCTTC. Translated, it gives CASSYSGTGGNYGYTF.

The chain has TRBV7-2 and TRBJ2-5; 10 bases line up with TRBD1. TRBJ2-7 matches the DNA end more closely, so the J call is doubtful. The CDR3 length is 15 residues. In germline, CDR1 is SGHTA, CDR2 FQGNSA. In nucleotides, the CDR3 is TGTGCCAGCAGCTTAGGGGGGACAGGGGTCTACGAGCAGTACTTC. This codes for CASSLGGTGVYEQYF.

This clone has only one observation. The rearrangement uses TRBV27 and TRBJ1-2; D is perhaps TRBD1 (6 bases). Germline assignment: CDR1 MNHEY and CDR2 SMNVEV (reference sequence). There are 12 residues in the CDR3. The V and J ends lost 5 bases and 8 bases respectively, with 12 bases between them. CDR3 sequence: CASSLDRSGYTF. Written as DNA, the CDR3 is TGTGCCAGCAGTCTGGACAGAAGCGGCTACACCTTC.

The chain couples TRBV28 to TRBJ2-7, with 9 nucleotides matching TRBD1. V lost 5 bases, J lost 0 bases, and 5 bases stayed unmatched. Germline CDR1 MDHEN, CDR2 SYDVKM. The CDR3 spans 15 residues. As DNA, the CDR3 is TGTGCCAGCAGTAGGGGGACAGGGAGCTCCTACGAGCAGTACTTC. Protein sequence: CASSRGTGSSYEQYF.

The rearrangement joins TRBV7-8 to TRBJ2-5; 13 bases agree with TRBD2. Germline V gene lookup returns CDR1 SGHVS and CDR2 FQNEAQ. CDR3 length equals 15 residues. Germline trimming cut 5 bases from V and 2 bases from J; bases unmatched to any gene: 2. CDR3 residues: CASSKTSGGQETQYF. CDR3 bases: TGTGCCAGCAGCAAGACTAGCGGGGGGCAAGAGACCCAGTACTTC.

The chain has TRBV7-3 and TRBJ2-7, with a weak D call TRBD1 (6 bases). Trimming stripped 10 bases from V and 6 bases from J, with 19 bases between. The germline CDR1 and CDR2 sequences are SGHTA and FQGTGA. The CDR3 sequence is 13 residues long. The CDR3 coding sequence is TGTGCCACTGCTAGGGACACGAGGTCCGAGCAGTACTTC. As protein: CATARDTRSEQYF.

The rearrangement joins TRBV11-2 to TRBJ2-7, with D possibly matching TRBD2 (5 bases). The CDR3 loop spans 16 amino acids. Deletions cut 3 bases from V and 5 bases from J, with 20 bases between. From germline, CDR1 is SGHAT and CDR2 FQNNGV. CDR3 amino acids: CASSLIGTGNWDEQYF. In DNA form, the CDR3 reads TGTGCCAGCAGCTTGATCGGTACGGGAAATTGGGACGAGCAGTACTTC.

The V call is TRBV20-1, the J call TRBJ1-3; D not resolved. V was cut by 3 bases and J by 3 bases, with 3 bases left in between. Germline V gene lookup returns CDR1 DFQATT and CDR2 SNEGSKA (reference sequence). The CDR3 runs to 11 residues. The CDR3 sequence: CSARSGNTIYF. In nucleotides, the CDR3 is TGCAGTGCTAGGAGTGGAAACACCATATATTTT.